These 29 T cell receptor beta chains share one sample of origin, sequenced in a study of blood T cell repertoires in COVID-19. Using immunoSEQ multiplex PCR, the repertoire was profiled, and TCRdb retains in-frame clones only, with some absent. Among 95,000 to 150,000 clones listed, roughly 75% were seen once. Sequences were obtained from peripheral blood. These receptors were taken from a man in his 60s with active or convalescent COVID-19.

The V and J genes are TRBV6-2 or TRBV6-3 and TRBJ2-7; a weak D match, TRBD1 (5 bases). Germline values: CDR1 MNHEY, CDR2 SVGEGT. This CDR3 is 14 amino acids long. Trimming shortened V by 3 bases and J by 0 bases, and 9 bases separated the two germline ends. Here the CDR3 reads CASSYAGLSYEQYF. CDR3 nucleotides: TGTGCCAGCAGTTATGCAGGGCTCTCCTACGAGCAGTACTTC.

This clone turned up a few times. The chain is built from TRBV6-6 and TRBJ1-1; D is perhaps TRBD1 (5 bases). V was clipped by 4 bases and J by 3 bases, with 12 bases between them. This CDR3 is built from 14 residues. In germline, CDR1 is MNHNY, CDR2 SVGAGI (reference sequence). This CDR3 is CASSSRDFDTEAFF. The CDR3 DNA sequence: TGTGCCAGCAGTTCCAGGGATTTCGACACTGAAGCTTTCTTT.

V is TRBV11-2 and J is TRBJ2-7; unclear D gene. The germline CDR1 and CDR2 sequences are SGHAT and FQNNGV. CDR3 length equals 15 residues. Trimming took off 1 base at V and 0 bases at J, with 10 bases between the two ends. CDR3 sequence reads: CASSLGGRDSYEQYF. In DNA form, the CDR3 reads TGTGCCAGCAGCTTAGGCGGCAGAGACTCCTACGAGCAGTACTTC.

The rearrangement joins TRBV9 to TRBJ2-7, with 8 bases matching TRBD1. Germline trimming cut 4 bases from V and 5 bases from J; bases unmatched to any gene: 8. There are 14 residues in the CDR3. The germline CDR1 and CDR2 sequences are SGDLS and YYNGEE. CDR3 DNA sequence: TGTGCCAGCAGCACACCGGGACAGGCCCACGAGCAGTACTTC. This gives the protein CASSTPGQAHEQYF.

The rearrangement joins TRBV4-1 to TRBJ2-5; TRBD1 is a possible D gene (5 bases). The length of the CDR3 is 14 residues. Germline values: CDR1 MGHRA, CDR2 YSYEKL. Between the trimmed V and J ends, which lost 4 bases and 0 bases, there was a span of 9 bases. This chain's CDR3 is CASSRPTDQETQYF. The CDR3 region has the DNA TGCGCCAGCAGCCGACCGACAGACCAAGAGACCCAGTACTTC.

CDR3 amino acids: CASSHGQGEAEAFF. The CDR3 DNA sequence: TGTGCCAGCAGCCATGGACAGGGGGAGGCTGAAGCTTTCTTT. The chain carries TRBV11-2 and TRBJ1-1; TRBD1 agrees at 10 bases. The germline V gene has CDR1 SGHAT and CDR2 FQNNGV. The CDR3 covers 14 residues. After removal of 5 bases from V and 6 bases from J, the junction contained 6 bases not matched to a gene.

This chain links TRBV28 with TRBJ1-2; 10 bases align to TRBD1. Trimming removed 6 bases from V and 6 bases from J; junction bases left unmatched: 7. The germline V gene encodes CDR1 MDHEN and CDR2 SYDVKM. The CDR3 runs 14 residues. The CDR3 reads CASRAQGTGDGYTF. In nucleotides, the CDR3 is TGTGCCAGCAGGGCCCAAGGGACAGGGGATGGCTACACCTTC.

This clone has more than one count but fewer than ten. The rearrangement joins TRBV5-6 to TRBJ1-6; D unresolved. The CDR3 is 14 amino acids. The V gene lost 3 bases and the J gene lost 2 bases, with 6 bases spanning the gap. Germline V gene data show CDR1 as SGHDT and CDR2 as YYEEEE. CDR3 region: CASSYRAYNSPLHF. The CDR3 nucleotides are TGTGCCAGCAGCTACCGGGCCTATAATTCACCCCTCCACTTT.

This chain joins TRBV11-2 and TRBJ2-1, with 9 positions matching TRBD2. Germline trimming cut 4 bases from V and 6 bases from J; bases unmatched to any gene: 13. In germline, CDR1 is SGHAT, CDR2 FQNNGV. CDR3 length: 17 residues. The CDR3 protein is CASSSRLRASGINEQFF. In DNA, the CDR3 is TGTGCCAGCAGCTCCCGACTTAGGGCTAGCGGGATCAATGAGCAGTTCTTC. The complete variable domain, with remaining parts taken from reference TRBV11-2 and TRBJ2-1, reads EAGVAQSPRYKIIEKRQSVAFWCNPISGHATLYWYQQILGQGPKLLIQFQNNGVVDDSQLPKDRFSAERLKGVDSTLKIQPAKLEDSAVYLCASSSRLRASGINEQFFGPGTRLTVL.

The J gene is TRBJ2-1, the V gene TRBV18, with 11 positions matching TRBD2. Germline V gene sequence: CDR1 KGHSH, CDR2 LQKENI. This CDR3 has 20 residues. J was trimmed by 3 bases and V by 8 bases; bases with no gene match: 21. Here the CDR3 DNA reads TGTGCCAGCACCTTACCGGGAGGGGTCGCTAGCGGGAGGAGCTACAATGAGCAGTTCTTC. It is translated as CASTLPGGVASGRSYNEQFF.

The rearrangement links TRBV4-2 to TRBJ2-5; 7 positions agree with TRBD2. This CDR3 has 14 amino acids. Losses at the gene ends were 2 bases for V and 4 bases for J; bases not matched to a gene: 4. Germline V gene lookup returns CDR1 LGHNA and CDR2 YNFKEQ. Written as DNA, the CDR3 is TGTGCCAGCAGCCAAACTAGCGTGGGAGAGACCCAGTACTTC. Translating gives CASSQTSVGETQYF.

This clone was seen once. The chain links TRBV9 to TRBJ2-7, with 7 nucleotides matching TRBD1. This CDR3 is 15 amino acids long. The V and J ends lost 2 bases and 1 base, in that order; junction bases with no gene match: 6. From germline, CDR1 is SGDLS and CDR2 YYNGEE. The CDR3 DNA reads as TGTGCCAGCAGCGTCGGGACAGTACCTTCCTACGAGCAGTACTTC. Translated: CASSVGTVPSYEQYF.

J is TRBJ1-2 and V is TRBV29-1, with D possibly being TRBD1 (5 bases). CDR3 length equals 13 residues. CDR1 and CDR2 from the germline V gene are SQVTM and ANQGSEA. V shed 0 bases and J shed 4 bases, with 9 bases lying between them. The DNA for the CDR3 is TGCAGCGTTGAAGAGGGGCCCGGCTATGGCTACACCTTC. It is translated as CSVEEGPGYGYTF.

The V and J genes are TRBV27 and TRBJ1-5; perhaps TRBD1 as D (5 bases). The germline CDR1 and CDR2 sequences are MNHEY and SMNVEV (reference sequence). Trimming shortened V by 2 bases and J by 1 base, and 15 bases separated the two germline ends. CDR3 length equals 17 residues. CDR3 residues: CASSLLGGQGSNQPQHF. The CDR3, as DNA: TGTGCCAGCAGTTTACTCGGAGGGCAGGGAAGCAATCAGCCCCAGCATTTT.

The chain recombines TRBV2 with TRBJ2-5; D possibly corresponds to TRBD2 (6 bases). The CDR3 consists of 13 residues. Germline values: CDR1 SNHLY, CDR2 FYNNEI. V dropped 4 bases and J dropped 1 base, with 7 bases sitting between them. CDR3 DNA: TGTGCCAGCAGTGGGGACTTCCAAGAGACCCAGTACTTC. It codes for CASSGDFQETQYF.

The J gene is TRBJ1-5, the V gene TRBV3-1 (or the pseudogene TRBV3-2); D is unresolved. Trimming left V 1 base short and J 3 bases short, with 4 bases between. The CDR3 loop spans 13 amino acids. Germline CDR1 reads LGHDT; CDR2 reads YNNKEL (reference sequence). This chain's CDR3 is CASSQVVNQPQHF. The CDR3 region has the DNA TGTGCCAGCAGCCAAGTAGTCAATCAGCCCCAGCATTTT.

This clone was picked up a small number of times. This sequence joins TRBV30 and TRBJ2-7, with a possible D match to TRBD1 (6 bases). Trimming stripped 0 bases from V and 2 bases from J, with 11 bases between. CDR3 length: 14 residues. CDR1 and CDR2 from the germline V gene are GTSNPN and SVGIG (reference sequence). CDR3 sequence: CAWSVGGYPYEQYF. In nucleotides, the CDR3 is TGTGCCTGGAGTGTAGGGGGATACCCCTACGAGCAGTACTTC.

CDR3 sequence reads: CAISEGGSNEKLFF. The CDR3 bases are TGTGCCATCAGTGAGGGGGGGTCTAATGAAAAACTGTTTTTT. This chain joins TRBV10-3 and TRBJ1-4, with D perhaps matching TRBD1 (5 bases). The CDR3 covers 14 residues. V lost 2 bases to trimming and J lost 3 bases, with 7 bases between them. Germline V gene data show CDR1 as ENHRY and CDR2 as SYGVKD.

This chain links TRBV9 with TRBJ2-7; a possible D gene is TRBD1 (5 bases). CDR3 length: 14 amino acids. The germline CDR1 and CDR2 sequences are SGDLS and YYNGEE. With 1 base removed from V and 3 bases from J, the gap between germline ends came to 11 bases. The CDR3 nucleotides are TGTGCCAGCAGCGTAACAGGTGGCTTCTACGAGCAGTACTTC. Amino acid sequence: CASSVTGGFYEQYF.

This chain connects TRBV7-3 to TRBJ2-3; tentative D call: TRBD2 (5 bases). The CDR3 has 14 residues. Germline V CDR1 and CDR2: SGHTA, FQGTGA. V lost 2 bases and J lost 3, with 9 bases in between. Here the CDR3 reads CASSLGAATDTQYF. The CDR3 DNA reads TGTGCCAGCAGCTTAGGAGCGGCTACAGATACGCAGTATTTT.

Here the CDR3 DNA reads TGTGCCACCAGCAGAGATCTGAGGCAGATGAACACCGGGGAGCTGTTTTTT. Translation gives CATSRDLRQMNTGELFF. The V and J genes are TRBV15 and TRBJ2-2; no firm D call. Trimming removed 0 bases from V and 1 base from J, with 12 bases in between. The CDR3 has 17 amino acids. Germline loops: CDR1 LNHNV, CDR2 YYDKDF (reference sequence).

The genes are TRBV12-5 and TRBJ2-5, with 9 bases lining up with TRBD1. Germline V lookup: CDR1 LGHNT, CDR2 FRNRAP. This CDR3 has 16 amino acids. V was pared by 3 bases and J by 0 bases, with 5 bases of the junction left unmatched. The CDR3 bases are TGTGCTAGTGGTTTTGACAGGGGGGGTTACCAAGAGACCCAGTACTTC. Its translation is CASGFDRGGYQETQYF.

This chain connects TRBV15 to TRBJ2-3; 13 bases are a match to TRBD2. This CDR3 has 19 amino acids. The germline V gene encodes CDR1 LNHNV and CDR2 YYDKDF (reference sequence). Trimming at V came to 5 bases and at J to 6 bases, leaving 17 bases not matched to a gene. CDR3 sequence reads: CATSPPYNPTSGRVDTQYF. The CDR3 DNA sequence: TGTGCCACCAGCCCACCCTACAACCCCACTAGCGGGAGGGTGGATACGCAGTATTTT. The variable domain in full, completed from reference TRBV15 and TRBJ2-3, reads DAMVIQNPRYQVTQFGKPVTLSCSQTLNHNVMYWYQQKSSQAPKLLFHYYDKDFNNEADTPDNFQSRRPNTSFCFLDIRSPGLGDTAMYLCATSPPYNPTSGRVDTQYFGPGTRLTVL.

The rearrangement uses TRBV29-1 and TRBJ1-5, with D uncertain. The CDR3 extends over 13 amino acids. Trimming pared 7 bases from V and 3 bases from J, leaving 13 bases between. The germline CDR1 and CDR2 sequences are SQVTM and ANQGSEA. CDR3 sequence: CSAGWQPNQPQHF. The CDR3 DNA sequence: TGCAGCGCCGGGTGGCAGCCCAATCAGCCCCAGCATTTT. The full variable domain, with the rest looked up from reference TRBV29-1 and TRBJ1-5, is SAVISQKPSRDICQRGTSLTIQCQVDSQVTMMFWYRQQPGQSLTLIATANQGSEATYESGFVIDKFPISRPNLTFSTLTVSNMSPEDSSIYLCSAGWQPNQPQHFGDGTRLSIL.

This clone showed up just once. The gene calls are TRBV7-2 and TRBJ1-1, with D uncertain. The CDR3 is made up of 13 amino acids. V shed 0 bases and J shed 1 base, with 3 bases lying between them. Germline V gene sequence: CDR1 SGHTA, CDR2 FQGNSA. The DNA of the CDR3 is TGTGCCAGCAGCTTAGCTAAGAACACTGAAGCTTTCTTT. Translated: CASSLAKNTEAFF.

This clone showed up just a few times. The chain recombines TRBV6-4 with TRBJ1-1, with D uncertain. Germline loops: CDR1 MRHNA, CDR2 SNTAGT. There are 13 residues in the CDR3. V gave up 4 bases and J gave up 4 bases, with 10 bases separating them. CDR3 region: CASSVSSATEAFF. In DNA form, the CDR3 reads TGTGCCAGCAGTGTTAGCTCGGCCACTGAAGCTTTCTTT.

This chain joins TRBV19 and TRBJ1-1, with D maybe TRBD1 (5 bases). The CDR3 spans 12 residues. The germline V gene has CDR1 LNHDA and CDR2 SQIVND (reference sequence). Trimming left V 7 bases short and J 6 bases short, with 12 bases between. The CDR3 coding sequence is TGTGCCAGTACCCTGGGGGGGGCTGAAGCTTTCTTT. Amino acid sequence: CASTLGGAEAFF.

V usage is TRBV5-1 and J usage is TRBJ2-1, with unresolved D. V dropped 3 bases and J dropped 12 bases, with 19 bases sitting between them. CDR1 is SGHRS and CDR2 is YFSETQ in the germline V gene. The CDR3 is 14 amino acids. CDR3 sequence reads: CASSSTRVGPGQFF. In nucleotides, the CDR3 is TGCGCCAGCAGCTCTACCCGGGTAGGCCCGGGGCAGTTCTTC.

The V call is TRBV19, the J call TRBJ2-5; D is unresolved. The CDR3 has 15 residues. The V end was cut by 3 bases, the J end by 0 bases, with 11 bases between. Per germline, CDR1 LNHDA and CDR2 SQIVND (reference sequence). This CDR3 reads CASSMRRGNQETQYF. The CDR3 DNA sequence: TGTGCCAGTAGTATGCGTAGAGGAAACCAAGAGACCCAGTACTTC.